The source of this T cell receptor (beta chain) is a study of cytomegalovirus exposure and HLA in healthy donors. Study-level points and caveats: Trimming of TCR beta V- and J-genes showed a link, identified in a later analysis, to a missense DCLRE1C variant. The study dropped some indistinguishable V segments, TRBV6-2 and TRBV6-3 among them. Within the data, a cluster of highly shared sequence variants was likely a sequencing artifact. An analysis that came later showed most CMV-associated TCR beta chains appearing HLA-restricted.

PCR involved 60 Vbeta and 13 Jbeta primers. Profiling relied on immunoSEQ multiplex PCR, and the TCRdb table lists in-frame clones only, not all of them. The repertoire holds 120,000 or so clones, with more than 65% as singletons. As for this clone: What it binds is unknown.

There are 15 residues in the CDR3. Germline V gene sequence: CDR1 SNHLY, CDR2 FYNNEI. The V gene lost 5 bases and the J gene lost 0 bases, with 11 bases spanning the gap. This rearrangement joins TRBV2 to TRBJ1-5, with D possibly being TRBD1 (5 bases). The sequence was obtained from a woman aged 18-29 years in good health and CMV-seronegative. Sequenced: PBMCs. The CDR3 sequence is CASSFDRHSNQPQHF. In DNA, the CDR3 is TGTGCCAGCAGTTTCGACAGACATAGCAATCAGCCCCAGCATTTT.